The clone carrying this T cell receptor beta chain was counted between two and nine times. The data were taken from a study of shared clonotypes between healthy human individuals. The CDR3 covers 18 residues. The method was immunoSEQ multiplex PCR; TCRdb's version includes in-frame clones alone and lacks a portion of them. The sample has 600,000 to 800,000 clones; approximately 72% are singletons. The chain is built from TRBV21-1 and TRBJ2-3. TRBV21-1 is annotated as a pseudogene. The clonotype originates from a woman in her twenties or thirties in good health. The specimen sequenced was memory CD4+ T cells sorted from blood. Subset indicated: CD45RA-negative fraction. The CDR3 spells CASSKGRSMGDNTDTQYF. In DNA form, the CDR3 reads TGTGCCAGCAGCAAAGGACGGAGTATGGGGGATAACACAGATACGCAGTATTTT.